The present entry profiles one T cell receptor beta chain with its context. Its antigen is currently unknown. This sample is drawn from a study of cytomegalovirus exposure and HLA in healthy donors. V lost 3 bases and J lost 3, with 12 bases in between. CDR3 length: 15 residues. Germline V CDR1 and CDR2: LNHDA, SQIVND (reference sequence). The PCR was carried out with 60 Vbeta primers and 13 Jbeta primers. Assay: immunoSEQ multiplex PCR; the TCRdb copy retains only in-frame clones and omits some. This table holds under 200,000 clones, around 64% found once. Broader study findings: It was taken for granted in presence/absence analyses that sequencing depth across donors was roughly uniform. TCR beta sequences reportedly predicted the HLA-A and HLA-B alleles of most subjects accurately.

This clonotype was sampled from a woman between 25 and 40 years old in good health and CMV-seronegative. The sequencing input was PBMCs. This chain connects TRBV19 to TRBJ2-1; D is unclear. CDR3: CASSIRHGNYNEQFF. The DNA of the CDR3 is TGTGCCAGTAGTATCCGACACGGTAACTACAATGAGCAGTTCTTC.